The text below deals with one T cell receptor beta chain. The sample originates from a study of control samples from healthy donors and cancer patients. The CDR3 has 12 residues. The V gene's germline CDR1 is SGHRS and CDR2 YFSETQ. The V end was cut by 0 bases, the J end by 8 bases, with 8 bases between. Sequencing was performed with immunoSEQ multiplex PCR; in TCRdb, only in-frame clones are kept and a portion is missing. Counted here are under 150,000 clones, around nine tenths occurring once; the ten biggest clones make up approximately 7.5%. The V call is TRBV5-1, the J call TRBJ1-2; D gene unclear. The sample comprised PBMCs. The receptor was isolated from a man over 45 with head and neck cancer. Here the CDR3 DNA reads TGCGCCAGCAGCTTGGCTGCCGAGGGCTACACCTTC. Protein sequence: CASSLAAEGYTF. The whole variable domain, remainder taken from reference TRBV5-1 and TRBJ1-2, is KAGVTQTPRYLIKTRGQQVTLSCSPISGHRSVSWYQQTPGQGLQFLFEYFSETQRNKGNFPGRFSGRQFSNSRSEMNVSTLELGDSALYLCASSLAAEGYTFGSGTRLTVV.